This T cell receptor (beta chain) came from a study of blood T cell repertoires in COVID-19. The wider study: Italy, Spain and the United States were the sources of the convalescent and acute COVID-19 samples. The cDNA or gDNA used as material had been derived from T cells, B-cell-depleted T cells, or PBMCs.

Sequenced by immunoSEQ multiplex PCR; TCRdb stores in-frame clones only, minus some. Of about 37,000 clones listed, around 86% are singletons. Trimming cost V 0 bases and J 8 bases, with 11 bases left between them. CDR3 length: 13 residues. CDR1 SGHRS and CDR2 YFSETQ come from the germline V gene. The sequence came from a human donor in a cohort sampled during active COVID-19. The sample was peripheral blood. The chain combines TRBV5-1 with TRBJ1-2, with D perhaps matching TRBD1 (6 bases). CDR3 residues: CASSLDRVGGYTF. The CDR3 DNA reads TGCGCCAGCAGCTTGGACAGGGTGGGCGGCTACACCTTC.